This entry features one TCR beta chain sequence. This record belongs to a study of blood T cell repertoires in COVID-19. V shed 4 bases, J shed 6 bases, and the junction held 12 bases outside the gene matches. In germline, CDR1 is SGHTA, CDR2 FQGTGA. CDR3 size: 17 residues. Sequencing was performed with immunoSEQ multiplex PCR; in TCRdb, only in-frame clones are kept and a portion is missing. The sample records under 250,000 clones, 80% being singletons. The V and J genes are TRBV7-3 and TRBJ2-1; TRBD2 matches 10 bases. The sequence derives from a woman between 65 and 79 years old with acute or convalescent COVID-19. The sample consisted of peripheral blood. The CDR3: CASSYVAGGLRVNEQFF. In DNA form, the CDR3 reads TGTGCCAGCAGCTACGTAGCGGGGGGCCTACGGGTCAATGAGCAGTTCTTC.